The rows below give T cell receptor beta chains drawn from one sample of a study of control samples from healthy donors and cancer patients. Clones were read by immunoSEQ multiplex PCR, and TCRdb kept only the in-frame ones, dropping some. The sample includes some 130,000 clones, over 85% seen only once; the top ten take around 3.6%. Sample: blood. These receptors came from a man aged 25-45 years in good health. The CDR3 runs from the conserved cysteine through the conserved F or W. The D gene is left open where the match is weak. Clone size is given for some rows only: seen once, a few or many times, or a class if the clone is expanded.

clone_size j_call v_call d_call cdr3_nt cdr3_aa
once TRBJ2-1 TRBV27 NA TGTGCCAGCAGTTTAACACGCAACAATGAGCAGTTCTTC CASSLTRNNEQFF
NA TRBJ1-5 TRBV3-1/TRBV3-2 NA TGTGCCAGCAGCCAAGATCGGCTCTGGGGAAGCAATCAGCCCCAGCATTTT CASSQDRLWGSNQPQHF
NA TRBJ2-3 TRBV3-1/TRBV3-2 NA TGTGCCAGCAGCCCGCATGGAGATACGCAGTATTTT CASSPHGDTQYF
NA TRBJ2-3 TRBV9 NA TGTGCCAGCAGCGTGAGACAGACCACAGATACGCAGTATTTT CASSVRQTTDTQYF
NA TRBJ1-2 TRBV19 NA TGTGCCAGTAACGAGTTTACAGGGATGGATGGCTACACCTTC CASNEFTGMDGYTF
NA TRBJ2-1 TRBV4-1 NA TGCGCCAGCAGCCAACCCTCGGGGGTCGCTTACAATGAGCAGTTCTTC CASSQPSGVAYNEQFF
NA TRBJ1-1 TRBV6-5 NA TGTGCCAGCAGTCGTACAGAGTTGAACACTGAAGCTTTCTTT CASSRTELNTEAFF
NA TRBJ2-1 TRBV4-1 TRBD1 TGCGCCAGCAGCCAAGATGGGACAGGGGTAAATGAGCAGTTCTTC CASSQDGTGVNEQFF
NA TRBJ1-4 TRBV7-9 TRBD1 TGTGCCAGCAGCCGCGGACAGGGGGAAAAACTGTTTTTT CASSRGQGEKLFF
NA TRBJ2-7 TRBV4-1 TRBD1 TGCGCCAGCAGCCACGAGACAGGGTCCTACGAGCAGTACTTC CASSHETGSYEQYF
NA TRBJ2-2 TRBV4-1 NA TGCGCCAGCTCAGGGTTCGGGAACACCGGGGAGCTGTTTTTT CASSGFGNTGELFF
NA TRBJ1-1 TRBV19 NA TGTGCCAGTAGTATGGATCCGACAGCCACTGAAGCTTTCTTT CASSMDPTATEAFF
NA TRBJ2-7 TRBV6-5 NA TGTGCCAGCAGTTACTCAGCAGGACCCACCTACGAGCAGTACTTC CASSYSAGPTYEQYF
NA TRBJ1-5 TRBV6-7 TRBD1 TGTGCCAGCAGTTACCCGGACAGGCTCAATCAGCCCCAGCATTTT CASSYPDRLNQPQHF
NA TRBJ1-1 TRBV19 NA TGTGCCAGTAGTACAGGTAGAGGGGGAATGAACACTGAAGCTCTCTTT CASSTGRGGMNTEALF
NA TRBJ2-7 TRBV12-5 TRBD1 TGTGCTAGTGGTCCCGGTCTCGGGACAGGGGGGTACGAGCAGTACTTC CASGPGLGTGGYEQYF
NA TRBJ1-5 TRBV15 TRBD1 TGTGCCACCAGCAGCTGGAGGACAGGGGAAATGCAGCCCCAGCATTTT CATSSWRTGEMQPQHF
NA TRBJ2-3 TRBV2 NA TGTGCCAGCAGTGGGGGCCTCACAGATACGCAGTATTTT CASSGGLTDTQYF
once TRBJ1-2 TRBV7-8 NA TGTGCCAGCAGCTTCGTCGGGACACCTAACTATGGCTACACCTTC CASSFVGTPNYGYTF
few TRBJ2-7 TRBV7-9 NA TGTGCCAGCAGCTTAACTGGATTCGGCCCGTTCTTGAACGAGCAGTACTTC CASSLTGFGPFLNEQYF
NA TRBJ2-1 TRBV16 TRBD2 TGTGCCAGCAGCCAATTGTCGGGGGGGAACTACAATGAGCAGTTCTTC CASSQLSGGNYNEQFF
NA TRBJ1-5 TRBV2 TRBD1 TGTGCCAGCAGTCTTTCCGGGACAGGGAATCAGCCCCAGCATTTT CASSLSGTGNQPQHF
NA TRBJ2-1 TRBV4-1 NA TGCGCCAGCAGCTCTTGGACAGCCAAGGGTTTGTCCTACAATGAGCAGTTCTTC CASSSWTAKGLSYNEQFF
NA TRBJ2-7 TRBV15 NA TGTGCCACCAGCTTCAACAGAGGGGTTTACGAGCAGTACTTC CATSFNRGVYEQYF
NA TRBJ2-7 TRBV28 NA TGTGCCAGCACTTCCACAGGGACCTACGAGCAGTACTTC CASTSTGTYEQYF
few TRBJ2-5 TRBV4-3 NA TGCGCCAGCAGCCAAGGGGTGGGGTCGAGGGAGACCCAGTACTTC CASSQGVGSRETQYF
NA TRBJ2-4 TRBV7-9 NA TGTGCCAGCAGCTTACCTTTCTGGGGAACCAAAAACATTCAGTACTTC CASSLPFWGTKNIQYF
NA TRBJ1-4 TRBV27 NA TGTGCCAGCCACCCCCGGGGGGCAACTAATGAAAAACTGTTTTTT CASHPRGATNEKLFF
few TRBJ2-7 TRBV5-4 TRBD2 TGTGCCAGCAGCCCAGCTAGCGGGGGGGCGAACGAGCAGTACTTC CASSPASGGANEQYF
NA TRBJ2-7 TRBV6-1 NA TGTGCCAGCAGTGACAGGGGTACTCATTCGGAAGAGCAGTACTTC CASSDRGTHSEEQYF
NA TRBJ1-1 TRBV6-5 NA TGTGCCAGCAGCGTTGGGCGGGGGAACACTGAAGCTTTCTTT CASSVGRGNTEAFF
NA TRBJ2-7 TRBV19 TRBD1 TGTGCCAGTAGTATTTCCGGGACAGGGCTTTACGAGCAGTACTTC CASSISGTGLYEQYF
NA TRBJ2-7 TRBV7-6 TRBD1 TGTGCCAGCCGCTCTTCCACCGGGACAGCTTACGAGCAGTACTTC CASRSSTGTAYEQYF
NA TRBJ1-1 TRBV23-1 NA TGCGCCAGCAGTCAGCAACCGGGACACCAAAGCACTGAAGCTTTCTTT CASSQQPGHQSTEAFF
NA TRBJ2-2 TRBV19 NA TGTGCCAGTAGTACCTGGGGGAGACTTATGGGAGCCTCGAGCACCGGGGAGCTGTTTTTT CASSTWGRLMGASSTGELFF
NA TRBJ2-1 TRBV11-2 NA TGTGCCAGCAGCCCCTACAATGAGCAGTTCTTC CASSPYNEQFF
NA TRBJ1-2 TRBV30 NA TGTGCCGGTTTACAGCCTAGCTATGGCTACACCTTC CAGLQPSYGYTF
once TRBJ1-5 TRBV4-3 TRBD1 TGCGCCAGCAGCCAAGGGACAGGGAGTCAGCCCCAGCATTTT CASSQGTGSQPQHF
NA TRBJ2-2 TRBV27 TRBD1 TGTGCCAGCAGTAAGGGGCGGACAGGCGTTTTCGGGGAGCTGTTTTTT CASSKGRTGVFGELFF
NA TRBJ1-1 TRBV6-5 NA TGTGCCAGCAGTTATCCGACAGCTGGGGCTGAAGCTTTCTTT CASSYPTAGAEAFF
NA TRBJ2-7 TRBV19 TRBD1 TGTGCCAGTAGTCTCAAGACAGGGTACCACGAGCAGTACTTC CASSLKTGYHEQYF